Listed below are T cell receptor beta chains from one sample, sequenced in a study of blood T cells in healthy people across ages. TCRdb re-derived calls from the 5' RACE reads in MiXCR, one entry per CDR3 protein. The sample carries roughly 1,500,000 distinct CDR3 sequences, 34% recorded once. What was sequenced was blood. These receptors were obtained from a woman aged 30 to 39 in good health. Each CDR3 is given with its conserved first and last residue. Each record gives: clone size, D gene, J gene, V gene, CDR3 DNA, CDR3 protein. The D gene is left open where the match is weak. Part of the rows lack a size; the others show once, few, many or a class for expanded clones.

size: NA; D: NA; J: TRBJ2-7; V: TRBV7-6; DNA: TGTGCCAGCAGCTTGTTTGCCGGTCTCTACGAGCAGTACTTC; CDR3: CASSLFAGLYEQYF
size: NA; D: NA; J: TRBJ2-1; V: TRBV4-2; DNA: TGTGCCAGCAGCCAAACCATTGGGACAAATGAGCAGTTCTTC; CDR3: CASSQTIGTNEQFF
size: once; D: NA; J: TRBJ1-1; V: TRBV5-1; DNA: TGCGCCAGCGGGGACGGAAACACTGAAGCTTTCTTT; CDR3: CASGDGNTEAFF
size: many; D: NA; J: TRBJ2-3; V: TRBV4-1; DNA: TGCGCCAGCAGCCACTGGCCCCTTCGTGATACGCAGTATTTT; CDR3: CASSHWPLRDTQYF
size: NA; D: NA; J: TRBJ1-1; V: TRBV6-6; DNA: TGTGCCAGCAGTCGCCTACAGGGTGGAACTGAAGCTTTCTTT; CDR3: CASSRLQGGTEAFF
size: NA; D: TRBD2; J: TRBJ2-3; V: TRBV7-8; DNA: TGTGCCGGCAGCCCTTCTAGCGGAGACTCAGATACGCAGTATTTT; CDR3: CAGSPSSGDSDTQYF
size: many; D: TRBD1; J: TRBJ2-1; V: TRBV4-1; DNA: TGCGCCAGCAGCCAAGGGGACAGGGATAGCTACAATGAGCAGTTCTTC; CDR3: CASSQGDRDSYNEQFF
size: NA; D: NA; J: TRBJ1-2; V: TRBV4-3; DNA: TGCGCCAGCAGCCCAGCCGTCGGCACTAACTATGGCTACACCTTC; CDR3: CASSPAVGTNYGYTF
size: few; D: NA; J: TRBJ2-2; V: TRBV10-2; DNA: TGCGCCAGCATCCCGGGGATTACGAACACCGGGGAGCTGTTTTTT; CDR3: CASIPGITNTGELFF
size: NA; D: TRBD1; J: TRBJ2-2; V: TRBV11-1; DNA: TGTGCCAGCAGCCCCAGGACAGGGATGGAGCTGTTTTTT; CDR3: CASSPRTGMELFF
size: NA; D: NA; J: TRBJ2-6; V: TRBV10-3; DNA: TGTGCCATCAGTGAGTCACAGGGCTGGGCCAACGTCCTGACTTTC; CDR3: CAISESQGWANVLTF
size: few; D: NA; J: TRBJ2-7; V: TRBV10-2; DNA: TGCGCCAGCAGTAAGGGCCCCCTCTACGAGCAGTACTTC; CDR3: CASSKGPLYEQYF
size: NA; D: TRBD1; J: TRBJ1-1; V: TRBV11-1; DNA: TGTGCCAGCAGCCGGAACAGGGGCGGGGAAGCTTTCTTT; CDR3: CASSRNRGGEAFF
size: NA; D: NA; J: TRBJ2-4; V: TRBV10-2; DNA: TGCGCCAGCAGGGCCACGGGCCCCCTAAACATTCAGTACTTC; CDR3: CASRATGPLNIQYF
size: NA; D: NA; J: TRBJ2-7; V: TRBV12-3/TRBV12-4; DNA: TGTGCCATAGGGAAAAACCTATGGGACGAGCAGTACTTC; CDR3: CAIGKNLWDEQYF
size: NA; D: TRBD2; J: TRBJ2-7; V: TRBV3-1; DNA: TGTGCCAGCAGCCAAGGGACTAGCGTTTGCTACGAGCAGTACTTC; CDR3: CASSQGTSVCYEQYF
size: many; D: NA; J: TRBJ2-5; V: TRBV29-1; DNA: TGCAGCGCCCTGGAGGGTGTGGTAAGGACCCAGTACTTC; CDR3: CSALEGVVRTQYF
size: many; D: NA; J: TRBJ2-5; V: TRBV29-1; DNA: TGCAGCGTGATGAGGCTGGGGGAGACCCAGTACTTC; CDR3: CSVMRLGETQYF
size: many; D: TRBD2; J: TRBJ2-7; V: TRBV7-6; DNA: TGTGCCAGCAGTTCTCTAGCGGGAGGGGTATACGAGCAGTACTTC; CDR3: CASSSLAGGVYEQYF
size: few; D: TRBD1; J: TRBJ2-1; V: TRBV27; DNA: TGTGCCAGCAGTTTTTCGACAGGGCGAGTCTTCAATGAGCAGTTCTTC; CDR3: CASSFSTGRVFNEQFF
size: NA; D: NA; J: TRBJ2-7; V: TRBV27; DNA: TGTGCCAGCAGGTCCCGGGACCAAACCTACGAGCAGTACTTC; CDR3: CASRSRDQTYEQYF
size: NA; D: NA; J: TRBJ2-7; V: TRBV7-2; DNA: TGTGCCAGCAGCTTAAGCGGTCCAGTGGGCGAGCAGTACTTC; CDR3: CASSLSGPVGEQYF
size: few; D: NA; J: TRBJ2-3; V: TRBV21-1; DNA: TGTGCCAGCAGCAACGGCATCAGGGCAACAACAGATACGCAGTATTTT; CDR3: CASSNGIRATTDTQYF
size: NA; D: NA; J: TRBJ2-1; V: TRBV28; DNA: TGTGCCAGCAGTCTTAGGGACTTCCAGAGCTCCTACAATGAGCAGTTCTTC; CDR3: CASSLRDFQSSYNEQFF
size: NA; D: TRBD2; J: TRBJ2-1; V: TRBV5-1; DNA: TGCGCCAGCACCCAGGCAGGGACTAGCGGTTACAATGAGCAGTTCTTC; CDR3: CASTQAGTSGYNEQFF
size: NA; D: NA; J: TRBJ2-2; V: TRBV7-9; DNA: TGTGCCAGCAGCTCCCCAGCTGTCACCGGGGAGCTGTTTTTT; CDR3: CASSSPAVTGELFF
size: NA; D: NA; J: TRBJ2-5; V: TRBV20-1; DNA: TGCAGTGCTAGAGCGTTGGACCAAAAGACCCAGTACTTC; CDR3: CSARALDQKTQYF
size: few; D: TRBD2; J: TRBJ2-7; V: TRBV3-1; DNA: TGTGCCAGCAGCCAAGCTGGGGGGGGACCCTACGAGCAGTACTTC; CDR3: CASSQAGGGPYEQYF
size: NA; D: TRBD2; J: TRBJ2-1; V: TRBV4-2; DNA: TGTGCCAGCAGCCCCCTAGCGGGAGGGCAAGGCAATGAGCAGTTCTTC; CDR3: CASSPLAGGQGNEQFF
size: NA; D: NA; J: TRBJ2-7; V: TRBV20-1; DNA: TGCAGTGCTAGACCTCAAGAGCAGTACTTC; CDR3: CSARPQEQYF
size: few; D: TRBD2; J: TRBJ2-1; V: TRBV7-2; DNA: TGTGCCAGCAGCTTAGGATCGGGACTAGGGTTCTTC; CDR3: CASSLGSGLGFF